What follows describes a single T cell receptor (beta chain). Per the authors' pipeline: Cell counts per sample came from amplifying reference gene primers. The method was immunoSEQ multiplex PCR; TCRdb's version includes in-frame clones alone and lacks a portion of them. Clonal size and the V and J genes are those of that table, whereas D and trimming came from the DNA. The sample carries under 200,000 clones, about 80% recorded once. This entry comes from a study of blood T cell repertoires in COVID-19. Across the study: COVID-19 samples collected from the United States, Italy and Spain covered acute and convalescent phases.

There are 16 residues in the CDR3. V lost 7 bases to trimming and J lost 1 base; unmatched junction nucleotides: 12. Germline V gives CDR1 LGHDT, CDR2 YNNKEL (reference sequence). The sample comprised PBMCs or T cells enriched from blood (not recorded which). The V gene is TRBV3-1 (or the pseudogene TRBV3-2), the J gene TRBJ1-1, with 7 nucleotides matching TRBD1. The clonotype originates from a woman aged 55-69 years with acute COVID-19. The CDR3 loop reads CASTLVPGGANTEAFF. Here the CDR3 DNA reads TGTGCCAGCACCTTGGTTCCAGGGGGAGCGAACACTGAAGCTTTCTTT.